This entry lists 31 T cell receptor beta chains sequenced from one sample in a study of shared clonotypes between healthy human individuals. Here immunoSEQ multiplex PCR was the method, and the copy in TCRdb shows in-frame clones only, minus some. The sample records over 700,000 clones, over 55% being singletons. Sequencing was carried out using memory CD4+ T cells sorted from blood. Subset: CD45RA-negative fraction. Source of these receptors: a woman aged 25 to 45 in good health.

The rearrangement links TRBV7-9 to TRBJ2-7, with TRBD1 as a possible D gene (6 bases). CDR3 length: 15 residues. With 4 bases removed from V and 7 bases from J, the gap between germline ends came to 20 bases. Germline V gene data show CDR1 as SEHNR and CDR2 as FQNEAQ (reference sequence). This CDR3 is CASSSSTGNPWEQYF. CDR3 nucleotides: TGTGCCAGCAGCTCCAGTACAGGGAACCCTTGGGAGCAGTACTTC.

The chain combines TRBV7-6 with TRBJ1-2, with D unresolved. Germline lookup yields CDR1 SGHVS and CDR2 FNYEAQ. There are 16 residues in the CDR3. The V and J ends lost 5 bases and 3 bases respectively, with 19 bases between them. The DNA for the CDR3 is TGTGCCAGCAGCCAGATCTTGATTCCCCGGTACTATGGCTACACCTTC. It encodes CASSQILIPRYYGYTF. Together with reference TRBV7-6 and TRBJ1-2, the CDR3 gives the full variable domain: GAGVSQSPRYKVTKRGQDVALRCDPISGHVSLYWYRQALGQGPEFLTYFNYEAQQDKSGLPNDRFSAERPEGSISTLTIQRTEQRDSAMYRCASSQILIPRYYGYTFGSGTRLTVV.

The CDR3 nucleotides read TGTGCCAGCTCACTTGGGACAGGCGGGTACAATGAGCAGTTCTTC. Its protein is CASSLGTGGYNEQFF. This rearrangement joins TRBV18 to TRBJ2-1; 8 bases match TRBD1. The CDR3 is made up of 15 amino acids. Germline V CDR1 and CDR2: KGHSH, LQKENI. The V gene end was trimmed by 4 bases and the J gene end by 4 bases; junction bases not matched to a gene: 6.

This clone was seen more than once but under ten times. The chain uses TRBV28 and TRBJ2-7, with D unclear. The CDR3 has 11 amino acids. Germline V gene lookup returns CDR1 MDHEN and CDR2 SYDVKM. V was trimmed by 6 bases and J by 6 bases, leaving 9 bases between them. CDR3 protein: CASRLGAEQYF. Written as DNA, the CDR3 is TGTGCCAGCAGACTCGGAGCCGAGCAGTACTTC.

The chain is built from TRBV5-1 and TRBJ2-1; 8 nucleotides line up with TRBD2. V gave up 2 bases and J gave up 6 bases; unmatched junction bases: 10. CDR1 and CDR2 (germline): SGHRS, YFSETQ. The CDR3 spans 16 residues. The CDR3 sequence: CASSFRISGMGNEQFF. The CDR3 DNA is TGCGCCAGCAGCTTTAGGATTAGCGGGATGGGCAATGAGCAGTTCTTC.

The chain couples TRBV2 to TRBJ2-7; 8 bases align to TRBD1. With 2 bases clipped from V and 7 bases from J, the junction kept 10 bases outside the gene matches. Germline V gene lookup returns CDR1 SNHLY and CDR2 FYNNEI. This CDR3 is built from 15 residues. In DNA form, the CDR3 reads TGTGCCAGCAGTGAACCGACAGGGGATGTATGGGAGCAGTACTTC. It yields the protein CASSEPTGDVWEQYF. Looking up the rest from reference TRBV2 and TRBJ2-7 gives the full variable domain: EPEVTQTPSHQVTQMGQEVILRCVPISNHLYFYWYRQILGQKVEFLVSFYNNEISEKSEIFDDQFSVERPDGSNFTLKIRSTKLEDSAMYFCASSEPTGDVWEQYFGPGTRLTVT.

This clone was seen once. The chain links TRBV2 to TRBJ1-3; no definite D call. CDR3 length equals 14 residues. Per the germline V gene, CDR1 is SNHLY and CDR2 is FYNNEI. Between the trimmed V and J ends, which lost 5 bases and 0 bases, there was a span of 8 bases. The CDR3 sequence: CASSFGYSGNTIYF. In DNA form, the CDR3 reads TGTGCCAGCAGTTTCGGTTACTCTGGAAACACCATATATTTT.

This rearrangement joins TRBV7-3 to TRBJ2-2; the match to TRBD2 covers 8 bases. This CDR3 comprises 15 residues. Germline lookup yields CDR1 SGHTA and CDR2 FQGTGA. J lost 0 bases, V lost 5 bases, and 2 bases had no gene match. DNA for the CDR3: TGTGCCAGCAGCCCGACTAGCGCGAACACCGGGGAGCTGTTTTTT. It yields the protein CASSPTSANTGELFF.

This clone came up a few times. The chain recombines TRBV6-5 with TRBJ1-3; the D is unclear. Germline V CDR1 and CDR2: MNHEY, SVGAGI. Trimming left V 0 bases short and J 2 bases short, with 8 bases between. This CDR3 is 15 amino acids long. In DNA, the CDR3 is TGTGCCAGCAGTTACTCGACGGATGCTGGAAACACCATATATTTT. The encoded protein is CASSYSTDAGNTIYF.

The chain uses TRBV19 and TRBJ2-5; 8 bases are shared with TRBD1. The CDR3 is 15 amino acids. V shed 8 bases, J shed 0 bases, and the junction held 8 bases outside the gene matches. The germline gives CDR1 LNHDA, CDR2 SQIVND (reference sequence). The CDR3 DNA reads TGTGCCAGTTCCCCTCGGACAGGGTACCAAGAGACCCAGTACTTC. This sequence encodes CASSPRTGYQETQYF.

This clone was observed a handful of times. V usage is TRBV11-2 and J usage is TRBJ1-4; TRBD1 is a possible D gene (6 bases). V lost 5 bases and J lost 12, with 19 bases in between. Germline loops: CDR1 SGHAT, CDR2 FQNNGV. The CDR3 contains 14 residues. In nucleotides, the CDR3 is TGTGCCAGCAGCCCATTAAACAGGGTCGGGGAACTGTTTTTT. Translated: CASSPLNRVGELFF.

The V call is TRBV28, the J call TRBJ2-4; D tentatively fits TRBD1 or TRBD2 (5 bases each). Germline V CDR1 and CDR2: MDHEN, SYDVKM. V was pared by 8 bases and J by 7 bases, with 15 bases between. This CDR3 region has 13 residues. The CDR3: CASAPGPSNIQYF. In DNA form, the CDR3 reads TGTGCCAGCGCCCCGGGACCCTCTAACATTCAGTACTTC.

The J gene is TRBJ2-1, the V gene TRBV2; 7 positions match TRBD2. Losses at the gene ends were 2 bases for V and 12 bases for J; bases not matched to a gene: 13. The CDR3 is 15 residues long. Germline assignment: CDR1 SNHLY and CDR2 FYNNEI. The CDR3 protein is CASSELRGSFRVQFF. CDR3 coding DNA: TGTGCCAGCAGTGAACTTCGCGGGAGCTTTCGAGTGCAGTTCTTC. Full variable domain (rest looked up from reference TRBV2 and TRBJ2-1): EPEVTQTPSHQVTQMGQEVILRCVPISNHLYFYWYRQILGQKVEFLVSFYNNEISEKSEIFDDQFSVERPDGSNFTLKIRSTKLEDSAMYFCASSELRGSFRVQFFGPGTRLTVL.

This rearrangement joins TRBV19 to TRBJ2-1; 10 bases align to TRBD2. CDR3 length equals 17 residues. The V segment lost 0 bases and the J segment 1 base; nucleotides outside the gene matches: 3. Germline CDR1 LNHDA, CDR2 SQIVND (reference sequence). The CDR3 bases are TGTGCCAGTAGTATAGAGCAGCGGGAGGGGTCCTACAATGAGCAGTTCTTC. This translates into CASSIEQREGSYNEQFF.

This rearrangement joins TRBV7-8 to TRBJ2-3, with no clear D. The CDR3 has 15 amino acids. The V end lost 6 bases, the J end lost 2 bases, and 15 bases lay between the germline ends. Per the germline V gene, CDR1 is SGHVS and CDR2 is FQNEAQ. CDR3 sequence: CASRPRHISTDTQYF. The CDR3 DNA reads as TGTGCCAGCAGGCCAAGACACATATCCACAGATACGCAGTATTTT.

The rearrangement uses TRBV25-1 and TRBJ2-5; D could derive from TRBD1 or TRBD2 (5 bases each). Trimming pared 4 bases from V and 2 bases from J, leaving 8 bases between. Germline CDR1 and CDR2: MGHDK and SYGVNS. The CDR3 is 13 amino acids. CDR3 in DNA: TGTGCCAGCAGTGGTTGGGGGCAAGAGACCCAGTACTTC. It encodes CASSGWGQETQYF.

J is TRBJ1-5 and V is TRBV5-6; 8 bases agree with TRBD1. The CDR3 totals 15 residues. J lost 1 base, V lost 4 bases, and 4 bases had no gene match. Germline V CDR1 and CDR2: SGHDT, YYEEEE. The CDR3: CASSHGQGSNQPQHF. The DNA of the CDR3 is TGTGCCAGCAGCCACGGACAGGGAAGCAATCAGCCCCAGCATTTT. Complete variable domain (other parts from reference TRBV5-6 and TRBJ1-5): DAGVTQSPTHLIKTRGQQVTLRCSPKSGHDTVSWYQQALGQGPQFIFQYYEEEERQRGNFPDRFSGHQFPNYSSELNVNALLLGDSALYLCASSHGQGSNQPQHFGDGTRLSIL.

V usage is TRBV30 and J usage is TRBJ2-3; D is perhaps TRBD2 (6 bases). V gave up 3 bases and J gave up 2 bases, with 15 bases separating them. Per the germline V gene, CDR1 is GTSNPN and CDR2 is SVGIG (reference sequence). The CDR3 covers 15 residues. The CDR3 sequence: CAWSKVADNTDTQYF. CDR3 DNA sequence: TGTGCCTGGAGCAAGGTAGCGGATAACACAGATACGCAGTATTTT.

V is TRBV11-1 and J is TRBJ2-1; D is ambiguous. This CDR3 is 11 amino acids long. The ends were cut back, 5 bases at V and 6 bases at J, with 5 bases in the middle. Germline V gene sequence: CDR1 SGHAT, CDR2 FQDESV (reference sequence). CDR3 residues: CASSTFNEQFF. In nucleotides, the CDR3 is TGTGCCAGCAGCACATTCAATGAGCAGTTCTTC.

This clone appeared a single time. The chain has TRBV2 and TRBJ2-1; D not certain. Germline V lookup: CDR1 SNHLY, CDR2 FYNNEI. This CDR3 spans 14 amino acids. Trimming removed 3 bases at V and 0 bases at J, with 6 bases between. The CDR3 loop reads CASSELASYNEQFF. As DNA, the CDR3 is TGTGCCAGCAGTGAGTTGGCCTCCTACAATGAGCAGTTCTTC.

The J gene is TRBJ1-1, the V gene TRBV9; D gene ambiguous. Trimming took 4 bases from V and 1 from J, leaving 14 bases between them. This CDR3 comprises 15 residues. CDR1 SGDLS and CDR2 YYNGEE come from the germline V gene. In DNA, the CDR3 is TGTGCCAGCAGCATAACGACGGCGGGGAACACTGAAGCTTTCTTT. Protein sequence: CASSITTAGNTEAFF.

The rearrangement uses TRBV7-8 and TRBJ2-1; D not resolved. There are 13 residues in the CDR3. V was cut by 5 bases and J by 9 bases, with 14 bases left in between. CDR1 is SGHVS and CDR2 is FQNEAQ in the germline V gene. The CDR3 nucleotides are TGTGCCAGCAGCAATACGGTCGGTGCTGAGCAGTTCTTC. Translating it yields CASSNTVGAEQFF.

The chain is built from TRBV28 and TRBJ1-4; 12 nucleotides match TRBD1. The CDR3 runs to 14 residues. V shed 6 bases and J 14 bases; nucleotides not matched to a gene: 10. CDR1 MDHEN and CDR2 SYDVKM come from the germline V gene. The CDR3 nucleotides read TGTGCCAGCAGAGTCGGGGGGACAGGGGGCGGTCTGTTTTTT. Its translation is CASRVGGTGGGLFF.

The J gene is TRBJ2-3, the V gene TRBV5-1; TRBD2 matches 12 bases. This CDR3 comprises 17 residues. In germline, CDR1 is SGHRS, CDR2 YFSETQ. With V trimmed by 4 bases and J by 3 bases, 9 bases remained unmatched. CDR3 DNA: TGCGCCAGCAGCGCCGGACTAGCGGGGATAATAACAGATACGCAGTATTTT. As protein: CASSAGLAGIITDTQYF.

This clone was observed a few times. The rearrangement links TRBV7-2 to TRBJ2-2; possibly TRBD2 for D (6 bases). The CDR3 sequence is 16 residues long. Germline lookup yields CDR1 SGHTA and CDR2 FQGNSA. V was shortened by 5 bases and J by 3 bases, with 16 bases between the two germline ends. CDR3 bases: TGTGCCAGCAGCGGAAGCGGGCGTCGGGACACCGGGGAGCTGTTTTTT. Translation gives CASSGSGRRDTGELFF.

Points on this clone: The identical CDR3 is also encoded by other nucleotide sequences in the sample. This rearrangement joins TRBV18 to TRBJ2-2; D not resolved. The V end lost 3 bases, the J end lost 4 bases, and 6 bases lay between the germline ends. CDR1 is KGHSH and CDR2 is LQKENI in the germline V gene. The CDR3 runs to 13 residues. The DNA of the CDR3 is TGTGCCAGCTCACCGCGAGCCACCGGGGAGCTGTTTTTT. Protein: CASSPRATGELFF.

The V and J genes are TRBV7-8 and TRBJ2-7; 7 bases map to TRBD1. The V and J ends lost 4 bases and 7 bases, in that order; junction bases with no gene match: 16. The CDR3 spans 16 residues. Germline assignment: CDR1 SGHVS and CDR2 FQNEAQ. As DNA, the CDR3 is TGTGCCAGCAGCTCCCACGCAGCGCAAGGGGGACAGGAGCAGTACTTC. As protein: CASSSHAAQGGQEQYF.

The V and J genes are TRBV9 and TRBJ2-1, with D possibly matching TRBD1 (6 bases). Germline-derived CDR1 and CDR2 are SGDLS and YYNGEE. Trimming shortened V by 0 bases and J by 7 bases, and 14 bases separated the two germline ends. CDR3 length: 15 residues. CDR3 sequence: CASSVGQGLGNEQFF. In DNA, the CDR3 is TGTGCCAGCAGCGTAGGTCAGGGGCTGGGAAATGAGCAGTTCTTC.

Here the CDR3 DNA reads TGTGCCAGCAGTCCAAATGGACGGGGCACGGCTAACTATGGCTACACCTTC. Protein: CASSPNGRGTANYGYTF. This chain connects TRBV28 to TRBJ1-2; tentative D call: TRBD1 (5 bases). V gave up 5 bases and J gave up 0 bases, with 19 bases separating them. The germline V gene has CDR1 MDHEN and CDR2 SYDVKM. The CDR3 extends over 17 amino acids.

This clone showed up just once. The chain employs TRBV6-4 and TRBJ2-3; 9 bases fit TRBD2. Per the germline V gene, CDR1 is MRHNA and CDR2 is SNTAGT. This CDR3 has 14 amino acids. J was trimmed by 4 bases and V by 4 bases; bases with no gene match: 3. The CDR3, as DNA: TGTGCCAGCAGTGTAGCGGGAGTGTCAGATACGCAGTATTTT. Its protein is CASSVAGVSDTQYF.

With respect to this clone: This sample includes further DNA sequences coding for the same CDR3. The genes are TRBV10-3 and TRBJ2-7, with a possible D match to TRBD1 (6 bases). Germline V gives CDR1 ENHRY, CDR2 SYGVKD. V was shortened by 8 bases and J by 4 bases, with 15 bases between the two germline ends. The CDR3 consists of 13 residues. The CDR3 coding sequence is TGTGCCATCTCCGGGACACCCTCTTACGAGCAGTACTTC. Its protein is CAISGTPSYEQYF.